These T cell receptor beta chains were read from a single sample in a study of OX40 agonist ivuxolimab in advanced cancers. TCRdb's copy holds only in-frame clones and misses some; the assay was immunoSEQ multiplex PCR. The table lists 55,000 to 80,000 clones, roughly 80% of them singletons, with more than 2% in the top ten. The starting material was CD4+ or CD8+ T cells sorted from blood, obtained in a trial of the OX40 agonist ivuxolimab. The origin of the receptors is an adult with an advanced solid tumor such as melanoma, head and neck, liver or kidney cancer. Both conserved end residues are part of each CDR3. D genes are given only for firm matches. Only part of the rows carry a size: once, few, many, or a class if the clone is expanded.

len: 14
j_gene: TRBJ1-1
d_gene: NA
abundance: once
v_gene: TRBV7-3
CDR3aa: CASSLERGSRGAFF
CDR3nt: TGTGCCAGCAGCTTAGAAAGAGGCTCCAGGGGAGCTTTCTTT

len: 18
j_gene: TRBJ2-3
d_gene: NA
abundance: NA
v_gene: TRBV5-4
CDR3aa: CASSLREGFPFSTDTQYF
CDR3nt: TGTGCCAGCAGCTTGCGGGAAGGGTTCCCGTTTTCCACAGATACGCAGTATTTT

len: 13
j_gene: TRBJ1-2
d_gene: NA
abundance: NA
v_gene: TRBV19
CDR3aa: CASSIGGRAGYTF
CDR3nt: TGTGCCAGTAGTATAGGAGGAAGAGCTGGCTACACCTTC

len: 14
j_gene: TRBJ1-1
d_gene: NA
abundance: NA
v_gene: TRBV7-2
CDR3aa: CASSLGTQNTEAFF
CDR3nt: TGTGCCAGCAGCCTAGGGACTCAGAACACTGAAGCTTTCTTT

len: 13
j_gene: TRBJ1-6
d_gene: NA
abundance: few
v_gene: TRBV4-3
CDR3aa: CASSRRDNSPLHF
CDR3nt: TGCGCCAGCAGCCGCCGGGATAATTCACCCCTCCACTTT

len: 14
j_gene: TRBJ2-6
d_gene: NA
abundance: NA
v_gene: TRBV30
CDR3aa: CAWTVLSGANVLTF
CDR3nt: TGTGCCTGGACTGTACTCTCTGGGGCCAACGTCCTGACTTTC

len: 15
j_gene: TRBJ1-5
d_gene: TRBD1
abundance: NA
v_gene: TRBV6-1
CDR3aa: CASSEVGTVNQPQHF
CDR3nt: TGTGCCAGCAGTGAAGTAGGGACAGTAAATCAGCCCCAGCATTTT

len: 15
j_gene: TRBJ1-6
d_gene: NA
abundance: many
v_gene: TRBV4-3
CDR3aa: CASSQRWTFESPLHF
CDR3nt: TGCGCCAGCAGCCAACGCTGGACGTTCGAATCACCCCTCCACTTT

len: 12
j_gene: TRBJ1-5
d_gene: NA
abundance: NA
v_gene: TRBV2
CDR3aa: CASSPPVQPQHF
CDR3nt: TGTGCCAGCAGTCCCCCTGTTCAGCCCCAGCATTTT

len: 14
j_gene: TRBJ1-6
d_gene: TRBD1
abundance: NA
v_gene: TRBV6-6
CDR3aa: CASLPGQGYSPLHF
CDR3nt: TGTGCCAGCCTCCCGGGACAGGGTTATTCACCCCTCCACTTT

len: 12
j_gene: TRBJ1-4
d_gene: NA
abundance: NA
v_gene: TRBV28
CDR3aa: CASQETNEKLFF
CDR3nt: TGTGCCAGCCAAGAAACTAATGAAAAACTGTTTTTT

len: 12
j_gene: TRBJ2-5
d_gene: NA
abundance: NA
v_gene: TRBV7-2
CDR3aa: CASSYGVETQYF
CDR3nt: TGTGCCAGCAGCTACGGGGTAGAGACCCAGTACTTC

len: 20
j_gene: TRBJ1-5
d_gene: TRBD1
abundance: NA
v_gene: TRBV12-5
CDR3aa: CASGLVQKGASRDSNQPQHF
CDR3nt: TGTGCTAGTGGTTTGGTACAAAAGGGGGCGAGTAGGGATAGCAATCAGCCCCAGCATTTT

len: 15
j_gene: TRBJ1-3
d_gene: NA
abundance: NA
v_gene: TRBV6-6
CDR3aa: CASSYSGGSGNTIYF
CDR3nt: TGTGCCAGCAGTTACTCAGGGGGGTCTGGAAACACCATATATTTT

len: 15
j_gene: TRBJ1-5
d_gene: NA
abundance: NA
v_gene: TRBV7-9
CDR3aa: CASSPTGPWDQPQHF
CDR3nt: TGTGCCAGCAGTCCCACAGGGCCTTGGGATCAGCCCCAGCATTTT

len: 10
j_gene: TRBJ1-2
d_gene: TRBD1
abundance: NA
v_gene: TRBV30
CDR3aa: CASDRGGYTF
CDR3nt: TGTGCCTCGGACAGGGGAGGCTACACCTTC

len: 16
j_gene: TRBJ2-3
d_gene: TRBD2
abundance: NA
v_gene: TRBV9
CDR3aa: CASSPRTSGSPDTQYF
CDR3nt: TGTGCCAGCAGCCCCCGGACTAGCGGGAGCCCAGATACGCAGTATTTT

len: 12
j_gene: TRBJ1-6
d_gene: NA
abundance: NA
v_gene: TRBV2
CDR3aa: CASLRGGSPLHF
CDR3nt: TGTGCCAGCTTACGGGGGGGTTCACCCCTCCACTTT

len: 14
j_gene: TRBJ2-1
d_gene: TRBD2
abundance: NA
v_gene: TRBV6-6
CDR3aa: CASSERAGAYEQFF
CDR3nt: TGTGCCAGCAGCGAACGGGCGGGAGCGTATGAGCAGTTCTTC

len: 15
j_gene: TRBJ2-7
d_gene: NA
abundance: NA
v_gene: TRBV11-3
CDR3aa: CASSLSGYQGYEQYF
CDR3nt: TGTGCCAGCAGCTTATCAGGGTATCAGGGATACGAGCAGTACTTC

len: 14
j_gene: TRBJ2-2
d_gene: NA
abundance: NA
v_gene: TRBV19
CDR3aa: CATSPGFSDGELFF
CDR3nt: TGTGCCACTTCCCCGGGATTCTCGGACGGGGAGCTGTTTTTT

len: 18
j_gene: TRBJ2-3
d_gene: TRBD2
abundance: NA
v_gene: TRBV7-3
CDR3aa: CASSLMGGTSGRANTQYF
CDR3nt: TGTGCCAGCAGCTTAATGGGGGGGACTAGCGGGAGGGCCAATACGCAGTATTTT

len: 16
j_gene: TRBJ1-1
d_gene: NA
abundance: NA
v_gene: TRBV5-6
CDR3aa: CASSIRDNRVNTEAFF
CDR3nt: TGTGCCAGCAGCATACGGGACAACAGGGTGAACACTGAAGCTTTCTTT

len: 16
j_gene: TRBJ1-5
d_gene: NA
abundance: NA
v_gene: TRBV19
CDR3aa: CASSIGGGRGPQPQHF
CDR3nt: TGTGCCAGTAGTATAGGTGGGGGACGGGGCCCTCAGCCCCAGCATTTT

len: 14
j_gene: TRBJ2-1
d_gene: TRBD1
abundance: NA
v_gene: TRBV19
CDR3aa: CATSRGTGDREEFF
CDR3nt: TGTGCCACCTCGCGGGGGACAGGGGATCGGGAGGAGTTCTTC

len: 19
j_gene: TRBJ2-1
d_gene: TRBD1
abundance: NA
v_gene: TRBV11-3
CDR3aa: CASSLTWGQGVSSYNEQFF
CDR3nt: TGTGCCAGCAGCTTAACATGGGGACAGGGGGTAAGCTCCTACAATGAGCAGTTCTTC

len: 17
j_gene: TRBJ2-5
d_gene: NA
abundance: NA
v_gene: TRBV18
CDR3aa: CASSLRLGQANQETQYF
CDR3nt: TGTGCCAGCTCACTCAGACTAGGACAGGCGAATCAAGAGACCCAGTACTTC

len: 15
j_gene: TRBJ2-2
d_gene: NA
abundance: NA
v_gene: TRBV6-6
CDR3aa: CASRSGQGNTGELFF
CDR3nt: TGTGCCAGCAGATCGGGCCAGGGAAACACCGGGGAGCTGTTTTTT

len: 14
j_gene: TRBJ1-3
d_gene: NA
abundance: NA
v_gene: TRBV29-1
CDR3aa: CSVVGGDSGNTIYF
CDR3nt: TGCAGCGTTGTCGGGGGGGACTCTGGAAACACCATATATTTT

len: 13
j_gene: TRBJ2-1
d_gene: NA
abundance: NA
v_gene: TRBV6-1
CDR3aa: CASSGTPSTEQFF
CDR3nt: TGTGCCAGCAGTGGGACTCCGAGCACTGAGCAGTTCTTC

len: 14
j_gene: TRBJ1-1
d_gene: NA
abundance: NA
v_gene: TRBV11-1
CDR3aa: CASSFARRDTEAFF
CDR3nt: TGTGCCAGCAGCTTTGCCAGGAGGGACACTGAAGCTTTCTTT

len: 13
j_gene: TRBJ2-3
d_gene: NA
abundance: NA
v_gene: TRBV14
CDR3aa: CASSQQTTDTQYF
CDR3nt: TGTGCCAGCAGCCAACAGACCACAGATACGCAGTATTTT

len: 16
j_gene: TRBJ2-2
d_gene: TRBD1
abundance: NA
v_gene: TRBV19
CDR3aa: CASSNRQGLNTGELFF
CDR3nt: TGTGCCAGTAGTAACCGACAGGGGTTGAACACCGGGGAGCTGTTTTTT

len: 14
j_gene: TRBJ2-7
d_gene: TRBD2
abundance: NA
v_gene: TRBV18
CDR3aa: CASSPEPGLHEQYF
CDR3nt: TGTGCCAGCTCACCAGAACCGGGACTACACGAGCAGTACTTC

len: 14
j_gene: TRBJ1-4
d_gene: NA
abundance: NA
v_gene: TRBV6-6
CDR3aa: CASRRGTREEKLFF
CDR3nt: TGTGCCAGCAGGAGGGGGACGAGGGAGGAAAAACTGTTTTTT

len: 13
j_gene: TRBJ1-2
d_gene: TRBD1
abundance: few
v_gene: TRBV6-5
CDR3aa: CASSKTGHYGYTF
CDR3nt: TGTGCCAGCAGTAAGACAGGGCACTATGGCTACACCTTC

len: 17
j_gene: TRBJ1-2
d_gene: TRBD1
abundance: once
v_gene: TRBV5-1
CDR3aa: CASSLGSLGTGGHGYTF
CDR3nt: TGCGCCAGCAGCTTGGGTTCCCTCGGGACAGGGGGTCATGGCTACACCTTC

len: 14
j_gene: TRBJ1-2
d_gene: NA
abundance: NA
v_gene: TRBV6-5
CDR3aa: CASSYSASQGGYTF
CDR3nt: TGTGCCAGCAGTTACTCGGCCTCCCAAGGAGGCTACACCTTC

len: 14
j_gene: TRBJ1-2
d_gene: NA
abundance: NA
v_gene: TRBV5-8
CDR3aa: CASSQTSWDYGYTF
CDR3nt: TGTGCCAGCAGCCAGACAAGTTGGGACTATGGCTACACCTTC

len: 14
j_gene: TRBJ1-1
d_gene: TRBD1
abundance: NA
v_gene: TRBV5-1
CDR3aa: CASSLQGAGTEAFF
CDR3nt: TGCGCCAGCAGCTTACAGGGGGCGGGCACTGAAGCTTTCTTT

len: 15
j_gene: TRBJ2-2
d_gene: TRBD1
abundance: NA
v_gene: TRBV11-2
CDR3aa: CASSLTGGSTGELFF
CDR3nt: TGTGCCAGCAGCTTGACAGGGGGATCGACCGGGGAGCTGTTTTTT

len: 14
j_gene: TRBJ2-3
d_gene: NA
abundance: NA
v_gene: TRBV19
CDR3aa: CASNIGRARDTQYF
CDR3nt: TGTGCCAGTAACATAGGACGGGCCCGGGATACGCAGTATTTT